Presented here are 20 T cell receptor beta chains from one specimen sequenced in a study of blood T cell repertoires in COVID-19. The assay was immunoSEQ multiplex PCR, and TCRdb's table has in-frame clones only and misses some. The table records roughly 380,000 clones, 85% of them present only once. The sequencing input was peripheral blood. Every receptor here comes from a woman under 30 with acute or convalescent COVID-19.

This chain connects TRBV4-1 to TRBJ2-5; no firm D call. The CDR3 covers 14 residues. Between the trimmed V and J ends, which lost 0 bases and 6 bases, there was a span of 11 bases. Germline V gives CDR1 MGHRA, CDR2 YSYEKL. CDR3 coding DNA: TGCGCCAGCAGCCAAGATTTTCAGGTGCAGACCCAGTACTTC. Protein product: CASSQDFQVQTQYF.

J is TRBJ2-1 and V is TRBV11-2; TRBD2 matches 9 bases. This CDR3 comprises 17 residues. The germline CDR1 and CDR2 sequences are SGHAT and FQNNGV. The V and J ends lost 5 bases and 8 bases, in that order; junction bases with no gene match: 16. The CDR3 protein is CASSLRLAESHGDEQFF. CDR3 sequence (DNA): TGTGCCAGCAGCCTACGACTAGCGGAATCCCACGGCGATGAGCAGTTCTTC.

CDR3 loop: CASSLGSDYEKLFF. For the CDR3, the DNA is TGTGCCAGCAGCTTAGGTTCCGACTATGAAAAACTGTTTTTT. The chain couples TRBV7-2 to TRBJ1-4; D is undetermined. Trimming shortened V by 1 base and J by 6 bases, and 9 bases separated the two germline ends. CDR3 size: 14 residues. The germline V gene has CDR1 SGHTA and CDR2 FQGNSA.

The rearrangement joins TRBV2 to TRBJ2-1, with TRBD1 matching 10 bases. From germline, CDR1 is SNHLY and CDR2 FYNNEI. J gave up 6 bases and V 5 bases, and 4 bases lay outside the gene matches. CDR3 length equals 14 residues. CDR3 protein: CASSWDRGSNEQFF. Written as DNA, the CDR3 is TGTGCCAGCAGTTGGGACAGGGGTAGCAATGAGCAGTTCTTC.

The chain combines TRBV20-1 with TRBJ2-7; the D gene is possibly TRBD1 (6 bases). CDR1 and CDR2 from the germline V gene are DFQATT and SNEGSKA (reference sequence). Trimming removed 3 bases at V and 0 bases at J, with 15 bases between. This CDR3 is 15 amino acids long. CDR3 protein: CSASSTAGDSYEQYF. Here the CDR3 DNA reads TGCAGTGCTAGTTCGACTGCAGGGGACTCCTACGAGCAGTACTTC.

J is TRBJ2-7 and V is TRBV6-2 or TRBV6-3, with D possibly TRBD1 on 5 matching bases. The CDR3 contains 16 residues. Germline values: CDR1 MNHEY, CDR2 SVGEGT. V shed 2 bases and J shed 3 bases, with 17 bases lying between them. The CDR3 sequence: CASSYDQQGGNYEQYF. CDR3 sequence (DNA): TGTGCCAGCAGTTACGATCAGCAGGGTGGAAACTACGAGCAGTACTTC.

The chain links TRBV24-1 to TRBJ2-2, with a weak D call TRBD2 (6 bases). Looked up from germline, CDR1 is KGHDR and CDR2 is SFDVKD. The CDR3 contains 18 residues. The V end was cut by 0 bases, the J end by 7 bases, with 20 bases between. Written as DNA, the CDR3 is TGTGCCACCAGTGATTTGGTCAGCGGGCCTAGCCGCGGCGGGGAGCTGTTTTTT. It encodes CATSDLVSGPSRGGELFF.

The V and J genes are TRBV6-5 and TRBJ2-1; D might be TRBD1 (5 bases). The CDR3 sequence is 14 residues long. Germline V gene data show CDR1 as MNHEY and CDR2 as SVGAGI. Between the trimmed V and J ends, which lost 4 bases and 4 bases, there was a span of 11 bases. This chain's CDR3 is CASSSPRQYNEQFF. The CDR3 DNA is TGTGCCAGCAGTTCCCCCCGACAGTACAATGAGCAGTTCTTC.

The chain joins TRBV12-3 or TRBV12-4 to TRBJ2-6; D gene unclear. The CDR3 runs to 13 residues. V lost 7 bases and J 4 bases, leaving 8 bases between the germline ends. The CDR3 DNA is TGTGCCAGCACCCGGTCAGGGGCCAACGTCCTGACTTTC. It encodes CASTRSGANVLTF.

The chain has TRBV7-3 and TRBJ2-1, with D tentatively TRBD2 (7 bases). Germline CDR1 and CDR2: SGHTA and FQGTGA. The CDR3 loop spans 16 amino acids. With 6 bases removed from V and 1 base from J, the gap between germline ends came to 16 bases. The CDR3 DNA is TGTGCCAGCAGTTTCCAAAGCGGGACATCCTACAATGAGCAGTTCTTC. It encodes CASSFQSGTSYNEQFF. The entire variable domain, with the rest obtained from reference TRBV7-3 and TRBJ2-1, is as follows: GAGVSQTPSNKVTEKGKYVELRCDPISGHTALYWYRQSLGQGPEFLIYFQGTGAADDSGLPNDRFFAVRPEGSVSTLKIQRTERGDSAVYLCASSFQSGTSYNEQFFGPGTRLTVL.

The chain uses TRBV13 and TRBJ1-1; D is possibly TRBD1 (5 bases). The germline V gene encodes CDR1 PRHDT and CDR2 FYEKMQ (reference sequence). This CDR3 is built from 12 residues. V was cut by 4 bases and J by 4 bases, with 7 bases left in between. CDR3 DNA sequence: TGTGCCAGCAGCTCACAGGCCACTGAAGCTTTCTTT. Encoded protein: CASSSQATEAFF.

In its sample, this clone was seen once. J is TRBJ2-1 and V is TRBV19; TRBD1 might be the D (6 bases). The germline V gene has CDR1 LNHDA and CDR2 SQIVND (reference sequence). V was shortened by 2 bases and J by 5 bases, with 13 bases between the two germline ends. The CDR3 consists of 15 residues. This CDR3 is CASSIRQGRNNEQFF. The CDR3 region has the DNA TGTGCCAGTAGTATAAGGCAGGGGCGCAACAATGAGCAGTTCTTC.

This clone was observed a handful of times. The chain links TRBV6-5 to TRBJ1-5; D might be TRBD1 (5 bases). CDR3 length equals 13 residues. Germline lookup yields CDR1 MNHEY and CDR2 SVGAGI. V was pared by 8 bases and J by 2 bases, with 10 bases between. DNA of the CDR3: TGTGCCAGCGGGGGGGTGGGCAATCAGCCCCAGCATTTT. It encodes CASGGVGNQPQHF.

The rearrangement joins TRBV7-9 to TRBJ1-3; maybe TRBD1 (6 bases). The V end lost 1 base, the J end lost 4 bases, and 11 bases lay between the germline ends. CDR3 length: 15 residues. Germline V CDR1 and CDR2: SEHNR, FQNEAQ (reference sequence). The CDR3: CASSLEPGHGNTIYF. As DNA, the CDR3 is TGTGCCAGCAGCTTAGAGCCGGGACACGGAAACACCATATATTTT. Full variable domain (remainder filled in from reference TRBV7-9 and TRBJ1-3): DTGVSQNPRHKITKRGQNVTFRCDPISEHNRLYWYRQTLGQGPEFLTYFQNEAQLEKSRLLSDRFSAERPKGSFSTLEIQRTEQGDSAMYLCASSLEPGHGNTIYFGEGSWLTVV.

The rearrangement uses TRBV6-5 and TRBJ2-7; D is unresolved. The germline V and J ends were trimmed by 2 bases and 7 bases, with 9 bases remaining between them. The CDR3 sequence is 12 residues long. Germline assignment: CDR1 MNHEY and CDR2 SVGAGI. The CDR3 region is CASSYGSGEQYF. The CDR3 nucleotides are TGTGCCAGCAGTTACGGGTCCGGGGAGCAGTACTTC.

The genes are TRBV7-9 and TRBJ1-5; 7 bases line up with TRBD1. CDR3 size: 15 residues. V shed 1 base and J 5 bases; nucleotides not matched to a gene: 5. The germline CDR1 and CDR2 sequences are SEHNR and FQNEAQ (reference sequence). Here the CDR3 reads CASSLGPGGYQPQHF. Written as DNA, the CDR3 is TGTGCCAGCAGCTTAGGCCCAGGGGGGTATCAGCCCCAGCATTTT.

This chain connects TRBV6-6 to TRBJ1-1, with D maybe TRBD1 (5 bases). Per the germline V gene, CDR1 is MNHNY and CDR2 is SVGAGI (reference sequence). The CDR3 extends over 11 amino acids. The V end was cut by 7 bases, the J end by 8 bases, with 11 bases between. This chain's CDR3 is CASNRLDEAFF. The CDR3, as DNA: TGTGCCAGCAACAGGCTAGACGAAGCTTTCTTT.

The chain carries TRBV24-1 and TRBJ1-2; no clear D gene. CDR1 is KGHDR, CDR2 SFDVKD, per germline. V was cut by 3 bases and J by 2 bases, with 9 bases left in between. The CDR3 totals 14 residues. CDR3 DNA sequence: TGTGCCACCAGTGATAATAGCTGGAACTATGGCTACACCTTC. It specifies CATSDNSWNYGYTF.

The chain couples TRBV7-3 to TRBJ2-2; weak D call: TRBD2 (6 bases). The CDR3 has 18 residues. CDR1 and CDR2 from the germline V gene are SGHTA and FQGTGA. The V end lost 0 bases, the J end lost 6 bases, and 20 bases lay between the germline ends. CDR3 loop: CASSLTHGGMGVAGELFF. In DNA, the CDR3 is TGTGCCAGCAGCTTAACCCATGGAGGGATGGGGGTTGCCGGGGAGCTGTTTTTT.

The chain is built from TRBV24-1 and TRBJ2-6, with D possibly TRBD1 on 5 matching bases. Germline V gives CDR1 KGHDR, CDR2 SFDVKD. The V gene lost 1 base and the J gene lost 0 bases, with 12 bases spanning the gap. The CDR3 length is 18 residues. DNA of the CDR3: TGTGCCACCAGTGATTTTCAGGGTCCGAGCTCTGGGGCCAACGTCCTGACTTTC. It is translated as CATSDFQGPSSGANVLTF.